A single sample gave rise to the 9 T cell receptor beta chains below, sequenced in a study of vaccination and CD4 T cells after COVID-19. Sequencing of DNA taken from cultured CD4+ T cells relied on the Oncomine TCR Beta short-read assay. TCRdb used MiXCR to reprocess the PCR reads, holding one entry per CDR3 protein. The data show roughly 24,000 distinct CDR3 sequences, with 30% to 45% seen just once and 8.6% held by the top ten. The time point denotes: late sampling 161 to 241 days after vaccination in a few convalescent patients. Treatment denoted: roughly ten-day PBMC culture with coronavirus spike peptide pools or control peptides (ViraFEST assay). Which antigens these TCRs recognize remains unknown. This specimen was CD4+ T cells from blood, cultured in vitro, taken about 7 months after SARS-CoV-2 vaccination. These receptors originate from a human donor who had recovered from COVID-19.

This clonotype was found a few times. The DNA for the CDR3 is TGTGCCAGTAGAGCCGGGACAGGGGATCACGAGCAGTACTTC. Its translation: CASRAGTGDHEQYF. V usage is TRBV19 and J usage is TRBJ2-7, with 10 bases matching TRBD1. V lost 6 bases and J lost 5; bases outside the gene matches: 7. The CDR3 spans 14 residues. Germline assignment: CDR1 LNHDA and CDR2 SQIVND (reference sequence).

Written as DNA, the CDR3 is TGTGCCAGCAGTTACTCGAATATCCGACATCCTAGGGAACCCCAGCATTTT. This sequence encodes CASSYSNIRHPREPQHF. This sequence joins TRBV6-2 or TRBV6-3 and TRBJ1-5, with unresolved D. CDR1 is MNHEY and CDR2 is SVGEGT in the germline V gene. This CDR3 region has 17 residues. V was pared by 0 bases and J by 10 bases, with 22 bases between.

The CDR3 nucleotides are TGTGCCAGCAACGAGGGCCCTCGAACCCAGTACTTC. As protein: CASNEGPRTQYF. V and J are TRBV6-2 or TRBV6-3 and TRBJ2-5; TRBD2 might be the D (5 bases). CDR1 is MNHEY, CDR2 SVGEGT, per germline. The CDR3 spans 12 residues. The V and J ends lost 7 bases and 8 bases respectively, with 14 bases between them.

The chain employs TRBV20-1 and TRBJ1-2; D perhaps matches TRBD1 (5 bases). Between the trimmed V and J ends, which lost 6 bases and 7 bases, there was a span of 27 bases. Germline CDR1 DFQATT, CDR2 SNEGSKA (reference sequence). This CDR3 comprises 16 residues. The CDR3: CSAPLKGPVVSGGYTF. DNA of the CDR3: TGCAGTGCCCCCCTCAAGGGACCTGTTGTGAGTGGTGGCTACACCTTC.

This clonotype was found once. The rearrangement uses TRBV7-3 and TRBJ2-1; D is unresolved. This CDR3 is built from 14 residues. The V gene lost 2 bases and the J gene lost 7 bases, with 12 bases spanning the gap. Germline V gives CDR1 SGHTA, CDR2 FQGTGA. The chain's CDR3 is CASSLGVARNEQFF. CDR3 nucleotides: TGTGCCAGCAGCTTAGGGGTGGCTAGAAATGAGCAGTTCTTC.

This clonotype was recorded a few times. The chain has TRBV7-2 and TRBJ1-1; D unclear. Germline CDR1 and CDR2: SGHTA and FQGNSA. The ends were cut back, 5 bases at V and 3 bases at J, with 10 bases in the middle. The CDR3 is 13 amino acids. CDR3 sequence reads: CASSPSWDTEAFF. CDR3 nucleotide sequence: TGTGCCAGCAGCCCCAGCTGGGACACTGAAGCTTTCTTT.

CDR3 sequence reads: CASSPPKDVETQYF. CDR3 bases: TGTGCCAGCAGTCCGCCCAAGGATGTAGAGACCCAGTACTTC. The rearrangement uses TRBV12-3 or TRBV12-4 and TRBJ2-5; D gene uncertain. Trimming pared 5 bases from V and 4 bases from J, leaving 14 bases between. The CDR3 consists of 14 residues.

V usage is TRBV4-1 and J usage is TRBJ2-7; 8 bases match TRBD2. Losses at the gene ends were 0 bases for V and 8 bases for J; bases not matched to a gene: 9. This CDR3 contains 15 residues. Germline assignment: CDR1 MGHRA and CDR2 YSYEKL. The chain's CDR3 is CASSQDGTRPSKQYF. DNA of the CDR3: TGCGCCAGCAGCCAAGATGGGACTAGGCCCAGCAAGCAGTACTTC.

This clonotype was found a few times. This sequence joins TRBV28 and TRBJ1-5; TRBD1 matches 11 bases. The CDR3 consists of 16 residues. V shed 6 bases and J 3 bases; nucleotides not matched to a gene: 7. Germline V gives CDR1 MDHEN, CDR2 SYDVKM. The CDR3 DNA reads TGTGCCAGCAGGTCGGACAGGGGGCCGCTCAATCAGCCCCAGCATTTT. Translation: CASRSDRGPLNQPQHF.